One sample yielded the 30 T cell receptor beta chains listed below, sequenced in a study of T cell responses to AZD1222 COVID-19 vaccine. Profiling relied on immunoSEQ multiplex PCR, and the TCRdb table lists in-frame clones only, not all of them. The data hold around 150,000 clones, with approximately 94% observed a single time. The source material was peripheral blood, sampled on day 0 of AZD1222 vaccination. The receptors here all came from an adult in good health.

The chain recombines TRBV19 with TRBJ1-6; D perhaps matches TRBD1 (5 bases). Germline V gene sequence: CDR1 LNHDA, CDR2 SQIVND (reference sequence). The CDR3 runs 15 residues. V lost 1 base and J 11 bases, leaving 15 bases between the germline ends. The CDR3: CASSIGWQGEPPLHF. For the CDR3, the DNA is TGTGCCAGTAGTATAGGGTGGCAGGGTGAACCACCCCTCCACTTT.

The chain is built from TRBV10-3 and TRBJ1-1, with D tentatively TRBD1 (5 bases). The length of the CDR3 is 13 residues. Germline V gene lookup returns CDR1 ENHRY and CDR2 SYGVKD. V was shortened by 3 bases and J by 1 base, with 6 bases between the two germline ends. CDR3 in amino acids: CAISDTGNTEAFF. The CDR3 DNA reads as TGTGCCATCAGTGACACAGGGAACACTGAAGCTTTCTTT.

The chain uses TRBV11-3 and TRBJ1-1; D unclear. Trimming stripped 5 bases from V and 2 bases from J, with 9 bases between. The CDR3 sequence is 13 residues long. Germline lookup yields CDR1 SGHNT and CDR2 YENEEA. The CDR3, as DNA: TGTGCCAGCAGCATGACGGGAAACACTGAAGCTTTCTTT. It yields the protein CASSMTGNTEAFF.

J is TRBJ1-1 and V is TRBV29-1, with D maybe TRBD1 (5 bases). Trimming took off 7 bases at V and 6 bases at J, with 18 bases between the two ends. In germline, CDR1 is SQVTM, CDR2 ANQGSEA. This CDR3 has 13 residues. CDR3 in DNA: TGCAGCGCCGTCTGGGCAGGGAAGTCTGAAGCTTTCTTT. Translation gives CSAVWAGKSEAFF. Full variable domain (rest looked up from reference TRBV29-1 and TRBJ1-1): SAVISQKPSRDICQRGTSLTIQCQVDSQVTMMFWYRQQPGQSLTLIATANQGSEATYESGFVIDKFPISRPNLTFSTLTVSNMSPEDSSIYLCSAVWAGKSEAFFGQGTRLTVV.

The gene calls are TRBV5-4 and TRBJ1-2; D uncertain. The V end lost 1 base, the J end lost 6 bases, and 13 bases lay between the germline ends. The CDR3 totals 14 residues. Germline V gene sequence: CDR1 SGHNT, CDR2 YYREEE (reference sequence). The CDR3 loop reads CASSLRFRTNGYTF. CDR3 sequence (DNA): TGTGCCAGCAGCTTGAGGTTCAGGACGAATGGCTACACCTTC. The full variable domain, with the rest looked up from reference TRBV5-4 and TRBJ1-2, is ETGVTQSPTHLIKTRGQQVTLRCSSQSGHNTVSWYQQALGQGPQFIFQYYREEENGRGNFPPRFSGLQFPNYSSELNVNALELDDSALYLCASSLRFRTNGYTFGSGTRLTVV.

The chain couples TRBV9 to TRBJ2-3; D possibly corresponds to TRBD2 (7 bases). The CDR3 has 15 amino acids. With 3 bases removed from V and 4 bases from J, the gap between germline ends came to 15 bases. Germline V lookup: CDR1 SGDLS, CDR2 YYNGEE. CDR3 in amino acids: CASSGDPGGADTQYF. Here the CDR3 DNA reads TGTGCCAGCAGCGGTGACCCGGGGGGCGCAGATACGCAGTATTTT. The complete variable domain, with remaining parts taken from reference TRBV9 and TRBJ2-3, reads DSGVTQTPKHLITATGQRVTLRCSPRSGDLSVYWYQQSLDQGLQFLIQYYNGEERAKGNILERFSAQQFPDLHSELNLSSLELGDSALYFCASSGDPGGADTQYFGPGTRLTVL.

The chain is built from TRBV3-1 (or the pseudogene TRBV3-2) and TRBJ2-5, with D hard to call. Per the germline V gene, CDR1 is LGHDT and CDR2 is YNNKEL (reference sequence). CDR3 length equals 15 residues. V was pared by 0 bases and J by 5 bases, with 13 bases between. The CDR3: CASSQDRARRETQYF. CDR3 coding DNA: TGTGCCAGCAGCCAAGATAGGGCGCGGCGGGAGACCCAGTACTTC.

This chain uses TRBV28 with TRBJ1-2; D unclear. V was shortened by 3 bases and J by 6 bases, with 8 bases between the two germline ends. The CDR3 runs to 12 residues. Germline CDR1 MDHEN, CDR2 SYDVKM. CDR3 sequence (DNA): TGTGCCAGCAGTTTTGGAGCCCATGGCTACACCTTC. Its translation is CASSFGAHGYTF.

The sample holds a few counts of this clone. The chain is built from TRBV5-4 and TRBJ2-6, with 8 nucleotides matching TRBD1. Unmatched junction bases numbered 6, after V lost 4 bases and J lost 0 bases. CDR1 is SGHNT, CDR2 YYREEE, per germline (reference sequence). The CDR3 consists of 17 residues. As DNA, the CDR3 is TGTGCCAGCAGCAGCCGGGACAGGATCTCTGGGGCCAACGTCCTGACTTTC. Translated: CASSSRDRISGANVLTF.

The genes are TRBV3-1 (or the pseudogene TRBV3-2) and TRBJ1-2; D is possibly TRBD1 (5 bases). Germline V gene lookup returns CDR1 LGHDT and CDR2 YNNKEL (reference sequence). V was cut by 7 bases and J by 2 bases, with 20 bases left in between. This CDR3 is 16 amino acids long. Here the CDR3 reads CASTWGRTPVNYGYTF. In DNA form, the CDR3 reads TGTGCCAGCACCTGGGGACGGACACCCGTCAACTATGGCTACACCTTC.

The rearrangement links TRBV28 to TRBJ1-6; 7 nucleotides line up with TRBD1. The CDR3 consists of 15 residues. Germline CDR1 and CDR2: MDHEN and SYDVKM. After removal of 6 bases from V and 7 bases from J, the junction contained 9 bases not matched to a gene. CDR3: CASRFRGFVNSPLHF. The CDR3 bases are TGTGCCAGCAGATTCAGGGGGTTTGTGAATTCACCCCTCCACTTT.

This chain uses TRBV5-1 with TRBJ1-5; 7 bases map to TRBD1. With V trimmed by 3 bases and J by 4 bases, 1 base remained unmatched. This CDR3 has 13 residues. Germline V gene data show CDR1 as SGHRS and CDR2 as YFSETQ. The CDR3 here is CASSWGQNQPQHF. The CDR3 DNA reads as TGCGCCAGCAGCTGGGGACAGAATCAGCCCCAGCATTTT.

V and J are TRBV7-9 and TRBJ1-1; no reliable D call. Germline CDR1 and CDR2: SEHNR and FQNEAQ (reference sequence). This CDR3 is built from 14 residues. Trimming shortened V by 8 bases and J by 4 bases, and 17 bases separated the two germline ends. The CDR3 DNA sequence: TGTGCCAGCGACCCAACGAGGGCGAGCACTGAAGCTTTCTTT. Translating gives CASDPTRASTEAFF.

The genes are TRBV15 and TRBJ1-1, with D possibly TRBD1 on 6 matching bases. The CDR3 has 15 amino acids. V was clipped by 5 bases and J by 1 base, with 14 bases between them. Germline values: CDR1 LNHNV, CDR2 YYDKDF (reference sequence). In nucleotides, the CDR3 is TGTGCCACCAGCTTACCGGGACATCAGAACACTGAAGCTTTCTTT. It translates to CATSLPGHQNTEAFF.

V and J are TRBV27 and TRBJ2-1, with 10 bases aligning to TRBD2. V was clipped by 3 bases and J by 5 bases; unmatched bases: 13. Germline CDR1 reads MNHEY; CDR2 reads SMNVEV (reference sequence). The CDR3 length is 18 residues. The chain's CDR3 is CASSFIRLAGALNNEQFF. The CDR3 DNA reads as TGTGCCAGCAGTTTCATACGACTAGCGGGCGCCCTTAACAATGAGCAGTTCTTC.

V gene TRBV20-1 combines with J gene TRBJ2-7; a possible D gene is TRBD1 (5 bases). Trimming shortened V by 8 bases and J by 2 bases, and 10 bases separated the two germline ends. The CDR3 contains 11 residues. Germline V lookup: CDR1 DFQATT, CDR2 SNEGSKA (reference sequence). Here the CDR3 reads CSPDSPYEQYV. CDR3 DNA: TGCAGTCCCGACAGTCCCTACGAGCAGTACGTC.

The chain links TRBV11-3 to TRBJ2-2, with D possibly being TRBD2 (5 bases). The CDR3 has 18 amino acids. V was clipped by 0 bases and J by 0 bases, with 14 bases between them. Per germline, CDR1 SGHNT and CDR2 YENEEA. The CDR3 protein is CASSLDWASGPNTGELFF. The CDR3 nucleotides are TGTGCCAGCAGCTTAGATTGGGCGAGCGGACCGAACACCGGGGAGCTGTTTTTT.

This chain links TRBV27 with TRBJ1-6; D is ambiguous. Germline V gene lookup returns CDR1 MNHEY and CDR2 SMNVEV (reference sequence). This CDR3 has 15 amino acids. Trimming took off 5 bases at V and 9 bases at J, with 17 bases between the two ends. CDR3 amino acids: CASSPQTDRLSPLHF. In nucleotides, the CDR3 is TGTGCCAGCAGTCCTCAAACGGACCGCCTTTCACCCCTCCACTTT.

This chain uses TRBV5-1 with TRBJ1-2, with 11 bases that match TRBD1. Germline CDR1 reads SGHRS; CDR2 reads YFSETQ. This CDR3 has 16 amino acids. Unmatched junction bases numbered 6, after V lost 1 base and J lost 4 bases. Here the CDR3 DNA reads TGCGCCAGCAGCTTGTGGGGACAGGGGGTAACCTATGGCTACACCTTC. It encodes CASSLWGQGVTYGYTF.

The chain has TRBV10-3 and TRBJ1-1; no reliable D call. This CDR3 spans 14 amino acids. V lost 0 bases and J lost 1, with 6 bases in between. Germline assignment: CDR1 ENHRY and CDR2 SYGVKD. This chain's CDR3 is CAISESPSNTEAFF. The CDR3 nucleotides read TGTGCCATCAGTGAGTCACCTTCGAACACTGAAGCTTTCTTT.

V usage is TRBV3-1 (or the pseudogene TRBV3-2) and J usage is TRBJ2-5; D may be TRBD2 (5 bases). Germline V gene data show CDR1 as LGHDT and CDR2 as YNNKEL (reference sequence). Trimming cost V 4 bases and J 3 bases, with 21 bases left between them. CDR3 length: 17 residues. This CDR3 reads CASSPLSGSLGKETQYF. In nucleotides, the CDR3 is TGTGCCAGCAGCCCATTATCTGGGAGCCTAGGGAAAGAGACCCAGTACTTC.

The chain has TRBV27 and TRBJ1-1, with D unclear. V lost 6 bases and J 3 bases, leaving 14 bases between the germline ends. CDR1 is MNHEY, CDR2 SMNVEV, per germline (reference sequence). The CDR3 spans 14 residues. CDR3 DNA: TGTGCCAGCAGCCGGGAGTTCGGGTACACTGAAGCTTTCTTT. As protein: CASSREFGYTEAFF.

V and J are TRBV11-2 and TRBJ2-2, with 10 bases aligning to TRBD1. The CDR3 sequence is 14 residues long. With V trimmed by 3 bases and J by 7 bases, 2 bases remained unmatched. Germline-derived CDR1 and CDR2 are SGHAT and FQNNGV. CDR3 DNA: TGTGCCAGCAGCTTCGGGACAGGGGACGGGGAGCTGTTTTTT. It codes for CASSFGTGDGELFF.

V and J are TRBV4-3 and TRBJ2-6; 7 bases agree with TRBD2. Trimming at V came to 3 bases and at J to 0 bases, leaving 5 bases not matched to a gene. Germline CDR1 reads LGHNA; CDR2 reads YSLEER. The CDR3 runs to 17 residues. The CDR3 spells CASSQGGLNSGANVLTF. As DNA, the CDR3 is TGCGCCAGCAGCCAGGGGGGACTAAACTCTGGGGCCAACGTCCTGACTTTC.

This chain links TRBV25-1 with TRBJ2-1; D is ambiguous. Trimming removed 1 base from V and 7 bases from J, with 8 bases in between. The CDR3 runs to 13 residues. From germline, CDR1 is MGHDK and CDR2 SYGVNS. This CDR3 reads CASSESSTNEQFF. The CDR3 DNA is TGTGCCAGCAGTGAATCATCAACAAATGAGCAGTTCTTC.

The chain combines TRBV2 with TRBJ1-2; D gene ambiguous. Between the trimmed V and J ends, which lost 1 base and 8 bases, there was a span of 11 bases. This CDR3 comprises 13 residues. Germline lookup yields CDR1 SNHLY and CDR2 FYNNEI. This CDR3 is CASSEEFSGGYTF. Here the CDR3 DNA reads TGTGCCAGCAGTGAAGAGTTCTCAGGCGGCTACACCTTC.

V gene TRBV18 combines with J gene TRBJ1-5; D call uncertain. Trimming removed 3 bases from V and 5 bases from J, with 8 bases in between. This CDR3 contains 13 residues. CDR1 KGHSH and CDR2 LQKENI come from the germline V gene. The CDR3 region has the DNA TGTGCCAGCTCACCGATCCCATATCAGCCCCAGCATTTT. As protein: CASSPIPYQPQHF.

About this clone itself: The germline gene is not matched at one end of the junction; a read error may be the cause. The chain couples TRBV18 to TRBJ1-2, with D possibly TRBD1 on 6 matching bases. CDR1 and CDR2 from the germline V gene are KGHSH and LQKENI. The CDR3 is made up of 13 amino acids. The CDR3 sequence is CASSGQFFYDYTF. The CDR3 DNA sequence: TGTGCCAGCTCAGGACAGTTTTTCTATGACTACACCTTC. Full variable domain (missing parts from reference TRBV18 and TRBJ1-2): NAGVMQNPRHLVRRRGQEARLRCSPMKGHSHVYWYRQLPEEGLKFMVYLQKENIIDESGMPKERFSAEFPKEGPSILRIQQVVRGDSAAYFCASSGQFFYDYTFGSGTRLTVV.

Only one count was recorded for this clone. The J gene is TRBJ2-5, the V gene TRBV5-1, with a possible D match to TRBD1 (6 bases). This CDR3 is built from 15 residues. The V and J ends lost 5 bases and 5 bases respectively, with 19 bases between them. Germline CDR1 SGHRS, CDR2 YFSETQ. CDR3 region: CASSMGADVVETQYF. In DNA, the CDR3 is TGCGCCAGCAGTATGGGGGCGGACGTCGTGGAGACCCAGTACTTC.

V usage is TRBV7-2 and J usage is TRBJ2-6; a weak D match, TRBD1 (5 bases). CDR1 is SGHTA, CDR2 FQGNSA, per germline. The CDR3 sequence is 15 residues long. V lost 5 bases and J lost 2, with 10 bases in between. This CDR3 is CASSEMGPGANVLTF. CDR3 DNA: TGTGCCAGCAGCGAAATGGGGCCTGGGGCCAACGTCCTGACTTTC.